The clone carrying this TCR beta chain was observed a handful of times. Its antigen is currently unknown. These data belong to a study of identical twins. V lost 0 bases and J 9 bases, leaving 12 bases between the germline ends. The CDR3 has 14 residues. Germline CDR1 is LGHNA and CDR2 is YSLEER. cDNA carried unique molecular identifiers, and a universal primer site was added by template switching. Via MiXCR, TCRdb re-called the 5' RACE reads, giving one row per CDR3 protein. The sample lists a few hundred thousand distinct CDR3 sequences, roughly 9.7% seen once, with roughly 6.4% in the top ten. Study-wide results and limits: These conclusions were based on statistical analysis (cross-sectional, not following the same donors).

These records were also assigned to another study, of yellow fever vaccine responses in identical twins.

The sample was CD8+ T cells sorted from blood. The chain uses TRBV4-3 and TRBJ2-4, with D possibly TRBD2 on 7 matching bases. The sequence was collected from a young woman in good health. CDR3 bases: TGCGCCAGCAGCCAAGATAGGGGGGAGGGCATTCAGTACTTC. Translated, it gives CASSQDRGEGIQYF.